Following are 14 T cell receptor beta chains from one sample sequenced in a study of response to subunit inactivated influenza vaccine. TCRdb reprocessed the RT-PCR reads with MiXCR, giving one entry per CDR3 protein. Of roughly 760,000 distinct CDR3 sequences listed, about 20% are singletons. The starting material was PBMCs from blood, obtained 5 days after vaccination. These receptors all stem from a man aged 45-65 years who received an inactivated influenza vaccine.

The gene calls are TRBV20-1 and TRBJ2-7; 9 bases line up with TRBD2. CDR1 and CDR2 from the germline V gene are DFQATT and SNEGSKA (reference sequence). Trimming at V came to 0 bases and at J to 1 base, leaving 10 bases not matched to a gene. The CDR3 extends over 17 amino acids. The CDR3 region has the DNA TGCAGTGCTAGAGATAACGGACTAGCGATCCGATCCTACGAGCAGTACTTC. This translates into CSARDNGLAIRSYEQYF.

The chain is built from TRBV5-5 and TRBJ2-5; possibly TRBD1 for D (6 bases). This CDR3 spans 16 amino acids. The V gene's germline CDR1 is SGHKS and CDR2 YYEKEE (reference sequence). Trimming shortened V by 3 bases and J by 2 bases, and 17 bases separated the two germline ends. DNA of the CDR3: TGTGCCAGCAGCTCCGGACAGCTTCTCTATCAAGAGACCCAGTACTTC. This sequence encodes CASSSGQLLYQETQYF. Based on the CDR3 plus reference TRBV5-5 and TRBJ2-5, the full variable domain is DAGVTQSPTHLIKTRGQQVTLRCSPISGHKSVSWYQQVLGQGPQFIFQYYEKEERGRGNFPDRFSARQFPNYSSELNVNALLLGDSALYLCASSSGQLLYQETQYFGPGTRLLVL.

V and J are TRBV7-2 and TRBJ2-1; 11 bases line up with TRBD1. The CDR3 covers 16 residues. Trimming at V came to 5 bases and at J to 2 bases, leaving 5 bases not matched to a gene. In germline, CDR1 is SGHTA, CDR2 FQGNSA. The CDR3 sequence: CASSRGTGGAYNEQFF. The CDR3 bases are TGTGCCAGCAGCAGGGGGACAGGGGGGGCCTACAATGAGCAGTTCTTC.

V is TRBV6-1 and J is TRBJ1-3; a possible D gene is TRBD1 (6 bases). Germline-derived CDR1 and CDR2 are MNHNS and SASEGT. Trimming stripped 6 bases from V and 0 bases from J, with 12 bases between. The length of the CDR3 is 15 residues. DNA for the CDR3: TGTGCCAGCAGCCGGGACACCTTCTCTGGAAACACCATATATTTT. This sequence encodes CASSRDTFSGNTIYF.

This sequence joins TRBV27 and TRBJ1-5, with D possibly matching TRBD1 (6 bases). Germline CDR1 is MNHEY and CDR2 is SMNVEV (reference sequence). CDR3 length: 16 residues. Trimming cost V 5 bases and J 0 bases, with 14 bases left between them. CDR3 loop: CASSKPRGTSNQPQHF. The DNA of the CDR3 is TGTGCCAGCAGTAAACCCAGGGGAACTAGCAATCAGCCCCAGCATTTT.

There are a few counts of this clonotype. This sequence joins TRBV20-1 and TRBJ2-1; D is undetermined. V shed 0 bases and J shed 3 bases, with 18 bases lying between them. CDR3 length equals 17 residues. The V gene's germline CDR1 is DFQATT and CDR2 SNEGSKA (reference sequence). CDR3 in DNA: TGCAGTGCTAGAGATATAGAAAAAGCCCGCAGCTACAATGAGCAGTTCTTC. Protein sequence: CSARDIEKARSYNEQFF.

The V call is TRBV7-9, the J call TRBJ2-5; 7 bases are shared with TRBD2. After removal of 5 bases from V and 1 base from J, the junction contained 7 bases not matched to a gene. The germline V gene encodes CDR1 SEHNR and CDR2 FQNEAQ (reference sequence). The CDR3 sequence is 15 residues long. The CDR3 DNA is TGTGCCAGCAGCCAGGCGGGAGATTCCCAAGAGACCCAGTACTTC. Residues: CASSQAGDSQETQYF. The full variable domain, completed using reference TRBV7-9 and TRBJ2-5, is DTGVSQNPRHKITKRGQNVTFRCDPISEHNRLYWYRQTLGQGPEFLTYFQNEAQLEKSRLLSDRFSAERPKGSFSTLEIQRTEQGDSAMYLCASSQAGDSQETQYFGPGTRLLVL.

This clonotype was detected only a few times. The V gene is TRBV12-3 or TRBV12-4, the J gene TRBJ2-1, with 8 bases that match TRBD2. V lost 6 bases, J lost 7 bases, and 5 bases stayed unmatched. CDR3 length: 13 amino acids. CDR3 DNA: TGTGCCAGCAGCGGGCGGGAGGAGAATGAGCAGTTCTTC. Translated, it gives CASSGREENEQFF.

This clonotype was counted a few times. CDR3: CASSPRDRANTGELFF. CDR3 nucleotides: TGCGCCAGCAGCCCGAGGGACCGAGCAAACACCGGGGAGCTGTTTTTT. The chain employs TRBV5-1 and TRBJ2-2; either TRBD1 or TRBD2 may supply D (5 bases each). Germline V lookup: CDR1 SGHRS, CDR2 YFSETQ. V lost 4 bases and J lost 2, with 15 bases in between. The CDR3 length is 16 residues.

The rearrangement uses TRBV12-3 or TRBV12-4 and TRBJ1-5; D remains ambiguous. The CDR3 loop spans 13 amino acids. With 3 bases removed from V and 5 bases from J, the gap between germline ends came to 8 bases. The DNA for the CDR3 is TGTGCCAGCAGTTTCGCGGAGGATCAGCCCCAGCATTTT. Translation gives CASSFAEDQPQHF.

The rearrangement links TRBV6-2 or TRBV6-3 to TRBJ1-5; D is perhaps TRBD1 (5 bases). The V and J ends lost 5 bases and 0 bases respectively, with 14 bases between them. The germline CDR1 and CDR2 sequences are MNHEY and SVGEGT. This CDR3 has 16 residues. The CDR3 sequence: CASSKGPRVSNQPQHF. The CDR3 nucleotides are TGTGCCAGCAGTAAGGGACCCAGGGTTAGCAATCAGCCCCAGCATTTT.

This clonotype was observed a few times. The chain couples TRBV6-1 to TRBJ1-2; 7 bases match TRBD1. V dropped 3 bases and J dropped 3; count of bases not matched to a gene: 13. This CDR3 is 17 amino acids long. The V gene's germline CDR1 is MNHNS and CDR2 SASEGT. The DNA for the CDR3 is TGTGCCAGCAGTGATCCTCGCAAATGGGACAGCGACTATGGCTACACCTTC. As protein: CASSDPRKWDSDYGYTF.

This chain connects TRBV20-1 to TRBJ2-1, with D tentatively TRBD2 (5 bases). V gave up 0 bases and J gave up 4 bases, with 13 bases separating them. Germline CDR1 is DFQATT and CDR2 is SNEGSKA (reference sequence). The CDR3 is 15 amino acids. CDR3 in amino acids: CSARDGLRGYNEQFF. CDR3 coding DNA: TGCAGTGCTAGAGATGGGCTTCGGGGATACAATGAGCAGTTCTTC.

This clonotype showed up just a few times. V is TRBV5-5 and J is TRBJ2-5; D is ambiguous. Germline CDR1 SGHKS, CDR2 YYEKEE (reference sequence). The V end was cut by 0 bases, the J end by 2 bases, with 8 bases between. The CDR3 extends over 14 amino acids. The CDR3 reads CASSLALGQETQYF. The CDR3 region has the DNA TGTGCCAGCAGCTTGGCTCTCGGACAAGAGACCCAGTACTTC.